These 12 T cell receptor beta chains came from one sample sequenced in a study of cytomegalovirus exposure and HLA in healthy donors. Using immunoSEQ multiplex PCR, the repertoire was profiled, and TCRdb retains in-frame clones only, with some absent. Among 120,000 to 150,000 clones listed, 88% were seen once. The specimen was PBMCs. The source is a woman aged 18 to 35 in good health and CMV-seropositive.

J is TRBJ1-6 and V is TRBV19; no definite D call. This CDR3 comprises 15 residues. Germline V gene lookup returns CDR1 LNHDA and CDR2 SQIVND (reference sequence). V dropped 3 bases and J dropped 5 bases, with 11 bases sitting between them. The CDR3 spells CASSIQTSNNSPLHF. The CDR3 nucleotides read TGTGCCAGTAGTATCCAGACTTCAAATAATTCACCCCTCCACTTT.

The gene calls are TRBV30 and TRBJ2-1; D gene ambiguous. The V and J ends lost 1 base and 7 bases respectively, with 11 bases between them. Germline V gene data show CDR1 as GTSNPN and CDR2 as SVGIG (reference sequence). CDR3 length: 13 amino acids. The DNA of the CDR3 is TGTGCCTGGAGTGCAGGCTCGTGGAATGAGCAGTTCTTC. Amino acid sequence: CAWSAGSWNEQFF.

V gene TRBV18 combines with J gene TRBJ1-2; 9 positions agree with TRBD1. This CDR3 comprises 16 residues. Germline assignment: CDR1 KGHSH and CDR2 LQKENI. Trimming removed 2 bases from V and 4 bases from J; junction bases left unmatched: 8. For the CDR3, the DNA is TGTGCCAGCTCACCATCGGGGACGGACAGGGGCTATGGCTACACCTTC. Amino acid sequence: CASSPSGTDRGYGYTF.

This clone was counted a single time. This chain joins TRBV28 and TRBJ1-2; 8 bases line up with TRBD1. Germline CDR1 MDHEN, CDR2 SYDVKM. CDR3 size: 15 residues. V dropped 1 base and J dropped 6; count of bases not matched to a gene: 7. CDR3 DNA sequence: TGTGCCAGCAGTTTATCCGGCAGGGGGCAGGATGGCTACACCTTC. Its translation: CASSLSGRGQDGYTF.

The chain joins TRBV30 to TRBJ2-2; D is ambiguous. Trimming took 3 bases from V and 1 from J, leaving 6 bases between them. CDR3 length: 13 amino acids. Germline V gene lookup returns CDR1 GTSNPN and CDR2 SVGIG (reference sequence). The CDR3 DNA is TGTGCCTGGAGGGAGATGAACACCGGGGAGCTGTTTTTT. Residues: CAWREMNTGELFF.

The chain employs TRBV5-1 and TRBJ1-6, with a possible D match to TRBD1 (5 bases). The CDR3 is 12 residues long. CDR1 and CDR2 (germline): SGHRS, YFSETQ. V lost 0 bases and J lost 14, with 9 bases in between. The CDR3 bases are TGCGCCAGCAGCTTGGACAGGAAAGCCCTCCACTTT. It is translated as CASSLDRKALHF.

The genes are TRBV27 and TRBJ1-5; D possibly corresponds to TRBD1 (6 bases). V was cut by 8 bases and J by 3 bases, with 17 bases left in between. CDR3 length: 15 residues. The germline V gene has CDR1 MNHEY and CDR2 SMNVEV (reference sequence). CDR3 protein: CASGKWDTNNQPQHF. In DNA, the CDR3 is TGTGCCAGCGGCAAATGGGACACGAACAATCAGCCCCAGCATTTT.

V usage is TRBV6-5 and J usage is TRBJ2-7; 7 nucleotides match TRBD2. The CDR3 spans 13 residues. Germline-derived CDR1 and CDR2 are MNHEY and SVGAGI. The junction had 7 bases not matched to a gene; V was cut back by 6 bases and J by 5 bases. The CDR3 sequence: CASRTGGDNEQYF. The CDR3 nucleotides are TGTGCCAGCAGGACTGGGGGGGATAACGAGCAGTACTTC.

The CDR3 region is CASSESEGKKPQHF. The CDR3 DNA reads TGCGCCAGCAGTGAGTCTGAGGGAAAGAAGCCCCAGCATTTT. J is TRBJ1-5 and V is TRBV10-2; no reliable D call. CDR3 size: 14 residues. The ends were cut back, 0 bases at V and 8 bases at J, with 11 bases in the middle. From germline, CDR1 is WSHSY and CDR2 SAAADI.

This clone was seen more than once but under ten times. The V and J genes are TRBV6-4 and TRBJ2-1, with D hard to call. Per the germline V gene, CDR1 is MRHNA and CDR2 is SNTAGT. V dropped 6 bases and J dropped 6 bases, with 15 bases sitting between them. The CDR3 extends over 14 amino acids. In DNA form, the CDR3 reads TGTGCCAGCAGCGCCCAAGACTCCGTCAATGAGCAGTTCTTC. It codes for CASSAQDSVNEQFF.

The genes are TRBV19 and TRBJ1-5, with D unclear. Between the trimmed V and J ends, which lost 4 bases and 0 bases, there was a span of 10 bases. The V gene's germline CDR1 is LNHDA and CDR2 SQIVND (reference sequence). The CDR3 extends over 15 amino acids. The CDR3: CASSTTAGSNQPQHF. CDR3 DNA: TGTGCCAGTAGTACCACGGCGGGTAGCAATCAGCCCCAGCATTTT.

The CDR3: CASSDRQGVSGNTIYF. The DNA of the CDR3 is TGTGCCAGCAGCGACCGACAGGGCGTTAGTGGAAACACCATATATTTT. This sequence joins TRBV7-9 and TRBJ1-3; 7 bases are a match to TRBD1. V lost 5 bases to trimming and J lost 3 bases; unmatched junction nucleotides: 10. Germline CDR1 is SEHNR and CDR2 is FQNEAQ (reference sequence). CDR3 length equals 16 residues.